This T cell receptor beta chain was identified during a study of shared clonotypes between healthy human individuals. The overall study: Per donor, CD8 memory used one plate, CD8 naive used two, CD4 memory used three and CD4 naive used three.

Study findings and constraints: Larger richness was generally estimated for naive than memory subsets.

Comments on this clone: Its antigen remains unknown.

Germline CDR1 SGHRS, CDR2 YFSETQ. V was trimmed by 0 bases and J by 4 bases, leaving 8 bases between them. CDR3 size: 14 residues. Several immunoSEQ 96-well plates shared each subset's DNA, each plate a replicate. Produced via immunoSEQ multiplex PCR; TCRdb's table is partial and in-frame only. The table includes some 1 million clones, about 75% detected once. Input material: memory CD4+ T cells sorted from blood. Subset noted: CD45RA-negative fraction. V is TRBV5-1 and J is TRBJ1-5; a possible D gene is TRBD1 (6 bases). The receptor was derived from a man between 18 and 35 years old in good health. In DNA form, the CDR3 reads TGCGCCAGCAGCTTGGGACAGGCGAATCAGCCCCAGCATTTT. Amino acid sequence: CASSLGQANQPQHF.